One sample yielded the 21 T cell receptor gamma chains listed below, sequenced in a study of gamma-delta chains in newborns, infants, children. TCRdb re-analyzed the reads via CATT. The table shows 930 or so gamma-chain clones, with 55% to 60% occurring only once. The sequenced material came from blood. These receptors came from a child who was a newborn, infant or young child, either healthy, febrile or measles-vaccinated (not recorded which).

There are a few counts of this clone. V gene TRGV9 combines with J gene TRGJ1 or TRGJ2. Per germline, CDR1 GITISATS and CDR2 ISYDGTV (reference sequence). CDR3 length equals 11 residues. J was trimmed by 5 bases and V by 3 bases; bases with no gene match: 1. The CDR3 DNA reads as TGTGCCTTGTGGGAGAATTATAAGAAACTCTTT. Translated: CALWENYKKLF.

The rearrangement uses TRGV2 and TRGJP1. TCRdb carries no J gene annotation; the J gene was assigned here by matching the DNA with germline. The germline gives CDR1 EGSNGY, CDR2 YDSYNSKV. The CDR3 totals 16 residues. V trimming: 1 base; J trimming: 4 bases; junction bases outside the gene matches: 9. This chain's CDR3 is CATWDGSPLTGWFKIF. CDR3 sequence (DNA): TGTGCCACCTGGGACGGATCCCCTCTCACTGGTTGGTTCAAGATATTT.

Regarding this clone: A single base separates this from a much larger clone, so it may be a read error. The chain couples TRGV8 to TRGJP1. Matching the DNA to germline supplied the J gene, which TCRdb does not give. There are 13 residues in the CDR3. Germline V gives CDR1 VENAVY, CDR2 YDSYNSRV. CDR3 region: CATWDTTGGFKIF. Here the CDR3 DNA reads TGTGCCACCTGGGATACCACTGGTGGGTTCAAGATATTT.

The genes are TRGV3 and TRGJP1. TCRdb is silent on the J gene; assignment here came from matching the DNA to germline. The CDR3 contains 17 residues. Germline CDR1 is VTNTFY and CDR2 is YDVSTARD (reference sequence). V was pared by 0 bases and J by 1 base, with 8 bases of the junction left unmatched. CDR3 DNA sequence: TGTGCCACCTGGGACAGGCGGTGGAGTACCACTGGTTGGTTCAAGATATTT. Amino acids: CATWDRRWSTTGWFKIF.

In this sample, this clone turned up once. The chain is built from TRGV9 and TRGJ1 or TRGJ2. The J gene, left out of TCRdb, was set here by checking the DNA against germline. The germline CDR1 and CDR2 sequences are GITISATS and ISYDGTV (reference sequence). CDR3 length: 12 amino acids. V was pared by 5 bases and J by 3 bases, with 4 bases of the junction left unmatched. This CDR3 is CALWVSYYKKLF. In nucleotides, the CDR3 is TGTGCCTTGTGGGTTTCTTATTATAAGAAACTCTTT.

This clone has only one observation. Other DNA sequences from this sample encode an identical CDR3 as well. The V and J genes are TRGV9 and TRGJP. Here the J gene came from matching the DNA to germline, since TCRdb omits it. The CDR3 contains 17 residues. J gave up 3 bases and V 2 bases, and 4 bases lay outside the gene matches. Germline V gene lookup returns CDR1 GITISATS and CDR2 ISYDGTV (reference sequence). The CDR3, as DNA: TGTGCCTTGTGGGAGGGGAAGCAAGAGTTGGGCAAAAAAATCAAGGTATTT. Protein sequence: CALWEGKQELGKKIKVF.

This sequence joins TRGV2 and TRGJ1 or TRGJ2. The J gene, left out of TCRdb, was set here by checking the DNA against germline. The junction had 3 bases not matched to a gene; V was cut back by 3 bases and J by 7 bases. Germline lookup yields CDR1 EGSNGY and CDR2 YDSYNSKV. This CDR3 has 11 residues. The CDR3 DNA reads TGTGCCACCTGGGACCGATATAAGAAACTCTTT. Translated, it gives CATWDRYKKLF.

Remarks on this clone: This could be a read error, since a much larger clone is one nucleotide away. Other DNA sequences in this specimen translate into the identical CDR3. In DNA form, the CDR3 reads TGCGCCTTGTGGCAAGAGTTGGGCAAAAAAATCAAGGTATTT. This encodes CALWQELGKKIKVF. This chain connects TRGV9 to TRGJP. TCRdb supplies no J gene; here it was assigned by aligning the nucleotide sequence to germline. CDR1 and CDR2 from the germline V gene are GITISATS and ISYDGTV (reference sequence). There are 14 residues in the CDR3.

A few counts support this clone. This sequence joins TRGV9 and TRGJP. Because TCRdb records no J gene, it was assigned here through a match of the DNA to germline. The CDR3 sequence is 17 residues long. The germline gives CDR1 GITISATS, CDR2 ISYDGTV (reference sequence). V shed 0 bases, J shed 4 bases, and the junction held 3 bases outside the gene matches. The CDR3 DNA is TGTGCCTTGTGGGAGGTGTGTCAAGAGTTGGGCAAAAAAATCAAGGTATTT. Its protein is CALWEVCQELGKKIKVF.

This clone appeared a few times. This likely stems from a read error, as it lies one base from a far larger clone. This chain joins TRGV9 and TRGJP. TCRdb leaves out the J gene; it was filled in here by matching the DNA to germline. The CDR3 sequence is 15 residues long. Germline V gene lookup returns CDR1 GITISATS and CDR2 ISYDGTV (reference sequence). V dropped 4 bases and J dropped 4; count of bases not matched to a gene: 1. The CDR3 reads CALWDQELGKKIKVF. CDR3 nucleotide sequence: TGTGCCTTGTGGGACCAAGAGTTGGGCAAAAAAATCAAGGTATTT.

The chain employs TRGV9 and TRGJP. TCRdb does not report a J gene; here it was assigned by matching the DNA to germline references. This CDR3 comprises 16 residues. The germline V gene has CDR1 GITISATS and CDR2 ISYDGTV (reference sequence). V shed 4 bases, J shed 4 bases, and the junction held 4 bases outside the gene matches. In DNA form, the CDR3 reads TGTGCCTTGTGGGACGGACAAGAGTTGGGCAAAAAAATCAAGGTATTT. Protein sequence: CALWDGQELGKKIKVF.

J is TRGJP and V is TRGV9. TCRdb gives no J gene; it was assigned here by matching the DNA to germline. This CDR3 spans 17 amino acids. CDR1 and CDR2 from the germline V gene are GITISATS and ISYDGTV (reference sequence). V shed 0 bases, J shed 7 bases, and the junction held 6 bases outside the gene matches. CDR3: CALWEVHSELGKKIKVF. CDR3 DNA sequence: TGTGCCTTGTGGGAGGTGCATTCCGAGTTGGGCAAAAAAATCAAGGTATTT.

Notes on this clone: The same CDR3 can be traced to other DNA sequences in this sample. The V gene corresponds to TRGV9; no J gene was called. This CDR3 contains 17 residues. Germline CDR1 reads GITISATS; CDR2 reads ISYDGTV (reference sequence). Here the CDR3 DNA reads TGTGCCTTGTGGGAGGTGCAAAAAGAGTTGGGCAAAAAAATAAAGGTATTT. Translated: CALWEVQKELGKKIKVF.

Remarks on this clone: Because the CDR3's place on the DNA is in doubt, the DNA is left out and the CDR3 is given as listed by TCRdb. The V gene reported is TRGV9; the J gene is uncalled. The CDR3 region is 30 residues in length, termini included. From germline, CDR1 is GITISATS and CDR2 ISYDGTV (reference sequence). The CDR3: CALWVSGIRNSLAVEQHLLSQVSIGRIQHF.

This sequence joins TRGV9 and TRGJ1 or TRGJ2. V was pared by 0 bases and J by 10 bases, with 0 bases of the junction left unmatched. The CDR3 totals 10 residues. Per the germline V gene, CDR1 is GITISATS and CDR2 is ISYDGTV (reference sequence). DNA for the CDR3: TGTGCCTTGTGGGAGGTGAAGAAACTCTTT. It encodes CALWEVKKLF.

This clone was seen more than once but under ten times. This sequence joins TRGV9 and TRGJ1 or TRGJ2. TCRdb gives no J gene; it was assigned here by matching the DNA to germline. Germline assignment: CDR1 GITISATS and CDR2 ISYDGTV (reference sequence). CDR3 length: 11 residues. J gave up 3 bases and V 4 bases, and 0 bases lay outside the gene matches. In DNA form, the CDR3 reads TGTGCCTTGTGGGATTATTATAAGAAACTCTTT. Translating it yields CALWDYYKKLF.

In the case of this clone: Other DNA variants within this sample encode the same CDR3. The chain joins TRGV3 to TRGJ1 or TRGJ2. Germline matching of the DNA provided the J gene here, since TCRdb leaves it blank. Germline-derived CDR1 and CDR2 are VTNTFY and YDVSTARD (reference sequence). CDR3 length equals 13 residues. The junction had 5 bases not matched to a gene; V was cut back by 0 bases and J by 6 bases. The CDR3 coding sequence is TGTGCCACCTGGGACAGGCCGGGTTATAAGAAACTCTTT. Translated: CATWDRPGYKKLF.

This chain joins TRGV9 and TRGJP. No J gene was available from TCRdb, and it was assigned here by a germline match of the DNA. Trimming removed 0 bases from V and 9 bases from J; junction bases left unmatched: 8. Germline V gene data show CDR1 as GITISATS and CDR2 as ISYDGTV (reference sequence). This CDR3 is 17 amino acids long. The CDR3 sequence: CALWEVQEALGKKIKVF. The CDR3 DNA sequence: TGTGCCTTGTGGGAGGTGCAAGAGGCGTTGGGCAAAAAAATCAAGGTATTT.

The CDR3 bases are TGTGCCTTGTGGGAGGTACCATCACAAGAGTTGGGCAAAAAAATCAAGGTATTT. This translates into CALWEVPSQELGKKIKVF. This chain links TRGV9 with TRGJP. V lost 1 base, J lost 4 bases, and 7 bases stayed unmatched. From germline, CDR1 is GITISATS and CDR2 ISYDGTV (reference sequence). The CDR3 is made up of 18 amino acids.

The J gene is given as TRGJ1 or TRGJ2, and the V gene is not called. This CDR3 is 14 amino acids long. This CDR3 reads CATWDVNDYYKTLF. Written as DNA, the CDR3 is TGTGCCACCTGGGACGTCAACGATTATTATAAGACACTCTTT.

Details on this clone: Other DNA sequences within the sample encode an identical CDR3. This sequence joins TRGV9 and TRGJP1. The CDR3 totals 15 residues. From germline, CDR1 is GITISATS and CDR2 ISYDGTV (reference sequence). V lost 1 base to trimming and J lost 1 base; unmatched junction nucleotides: 3. CDR3 residues: CALWEVFTTGWFKIF. The CDR3 DNA is TGTGCCTTGTGGGAGGTTTTTACCACTGGTTGGTTCAAGATATTT.